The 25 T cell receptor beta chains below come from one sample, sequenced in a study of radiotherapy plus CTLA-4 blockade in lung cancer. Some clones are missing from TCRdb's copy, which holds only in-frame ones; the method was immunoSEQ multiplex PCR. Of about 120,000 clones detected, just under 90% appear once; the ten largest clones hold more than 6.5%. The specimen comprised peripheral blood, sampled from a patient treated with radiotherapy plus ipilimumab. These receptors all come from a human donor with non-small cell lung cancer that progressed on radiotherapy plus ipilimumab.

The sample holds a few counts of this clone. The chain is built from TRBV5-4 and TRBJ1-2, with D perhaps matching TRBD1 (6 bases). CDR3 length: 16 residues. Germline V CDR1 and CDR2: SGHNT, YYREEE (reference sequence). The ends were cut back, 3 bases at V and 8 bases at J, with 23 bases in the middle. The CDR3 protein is CASSSPQGSPSYGYTF. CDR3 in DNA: TGTGCCAGCAGCTCTCCACAGGGAAGTCCCTCCTACGGCTACACCTTC.

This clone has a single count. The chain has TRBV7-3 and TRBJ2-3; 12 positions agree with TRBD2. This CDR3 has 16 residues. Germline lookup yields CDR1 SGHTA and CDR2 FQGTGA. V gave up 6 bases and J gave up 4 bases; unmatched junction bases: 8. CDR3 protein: CASSRLAGEAADTQYF. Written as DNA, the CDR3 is TGTGCCAGCAGTCGACTAGCGGGAGAGGCGGCAGATACGCAGTATTTT. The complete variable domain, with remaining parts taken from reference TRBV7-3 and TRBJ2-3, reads GAGVSQTPSNKVTEKGKYVELRCDPISGHTALYWYRQSLGQGPEFLIYFQGTGAADDSGLPNDRFFAVRPEGSVSTLKIQRTERGDSAVYLCASSRLAGEAADTQYFGPGTRLTVL.

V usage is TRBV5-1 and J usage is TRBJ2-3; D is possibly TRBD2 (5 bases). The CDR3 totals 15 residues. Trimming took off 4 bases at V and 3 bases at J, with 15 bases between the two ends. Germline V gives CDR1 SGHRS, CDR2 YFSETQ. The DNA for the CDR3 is TGCGCCAGCAGCCTATCTAGCTTCCCTACAGATACGCAGTATTTT. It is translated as CASSLSSFPTDTQYF.

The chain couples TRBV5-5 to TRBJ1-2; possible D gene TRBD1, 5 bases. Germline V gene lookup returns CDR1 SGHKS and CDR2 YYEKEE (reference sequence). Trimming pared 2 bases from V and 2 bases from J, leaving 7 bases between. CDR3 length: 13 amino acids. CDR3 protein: CASSFGANYGYTF. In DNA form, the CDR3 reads TGTGCCAGCAGCTTCGGGGCAAACTATGGCTACACCTTC. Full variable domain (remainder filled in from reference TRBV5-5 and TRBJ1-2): DAGVTQSPTHLIKTRGQQVTLRCSPISGHKSVSWYQQVLGQGPQFIFQYYEKEERGRGNFPDRFSARQFPNYSSELNVNALLLGDSALYLCASSFGANYGYTFGSGTRLTVV.

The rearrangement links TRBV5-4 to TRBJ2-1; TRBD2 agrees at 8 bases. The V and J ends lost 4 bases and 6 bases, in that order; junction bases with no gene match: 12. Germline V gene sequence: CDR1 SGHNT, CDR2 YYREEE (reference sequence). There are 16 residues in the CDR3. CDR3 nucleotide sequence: TGTGCCAGCAGCCAAGGTGGGATAGCGGGACTCAATGAGCAGTTCTTC. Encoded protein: CASSQGGIAGLNEQFF.

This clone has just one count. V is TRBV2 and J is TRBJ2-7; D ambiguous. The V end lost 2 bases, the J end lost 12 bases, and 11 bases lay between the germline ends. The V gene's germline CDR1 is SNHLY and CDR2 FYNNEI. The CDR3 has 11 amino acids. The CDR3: CASSEWLARYF. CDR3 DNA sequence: TGTGCCAGCAGTGAATGGCTTGCGCGGTACTTC.

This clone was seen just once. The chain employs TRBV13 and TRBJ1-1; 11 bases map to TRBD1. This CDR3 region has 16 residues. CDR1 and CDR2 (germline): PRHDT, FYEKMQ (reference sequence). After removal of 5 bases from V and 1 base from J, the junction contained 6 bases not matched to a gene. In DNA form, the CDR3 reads TGTGCCAGCAGCAGAGGACAGGGGGCAGGGAACACTGAAGCTTTCTTT. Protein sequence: CASSRGQGAGNTEAFF.

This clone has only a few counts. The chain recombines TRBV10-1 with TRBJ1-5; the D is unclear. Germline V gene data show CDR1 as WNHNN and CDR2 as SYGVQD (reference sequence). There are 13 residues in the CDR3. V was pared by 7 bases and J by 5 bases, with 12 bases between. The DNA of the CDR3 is TGCGCCAGCACTAACGACGTTCATCAGCCCCAGCATTTT. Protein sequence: CASTNDVHQPQHF.

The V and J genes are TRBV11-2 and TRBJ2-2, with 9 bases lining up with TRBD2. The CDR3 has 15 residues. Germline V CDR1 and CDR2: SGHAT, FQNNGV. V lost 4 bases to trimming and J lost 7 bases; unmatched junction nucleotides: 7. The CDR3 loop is CASSSASGKSGELFF. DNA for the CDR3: TGTGCCAGCAGCTCGGCTAGCGGGAAAAGCGGGGAGCTGTTTTTT.

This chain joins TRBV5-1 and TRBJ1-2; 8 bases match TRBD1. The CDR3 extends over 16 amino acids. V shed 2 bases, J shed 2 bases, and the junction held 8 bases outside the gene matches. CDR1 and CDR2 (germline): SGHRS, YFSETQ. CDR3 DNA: TGCGCCAGCAGCTTTACCCAGGGGGCTTCCAACTATGGCTACACCTTC. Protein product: CASSFTQGASNYGYTF. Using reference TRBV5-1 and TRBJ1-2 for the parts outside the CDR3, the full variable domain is KAGVTQTPRYLIKTRGQQVTLSCSPISGHRSVSWYQQTPGQGLQFLFEYFSETQRNKGNFPGRFSGRQFSNSRSEMNVSTLELGDSALYLCASSFTQGASNYGYTFGSGTRLTVV.

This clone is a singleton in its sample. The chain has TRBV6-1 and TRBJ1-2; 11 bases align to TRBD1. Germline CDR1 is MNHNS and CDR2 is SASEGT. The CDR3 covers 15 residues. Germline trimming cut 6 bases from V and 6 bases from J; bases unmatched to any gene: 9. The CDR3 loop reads CASRDRGQQRNGYTF. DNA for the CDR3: TGTGCCAGCAGGGACAGGGGGCAGCAGAGAAATGGCTACACCTTC.

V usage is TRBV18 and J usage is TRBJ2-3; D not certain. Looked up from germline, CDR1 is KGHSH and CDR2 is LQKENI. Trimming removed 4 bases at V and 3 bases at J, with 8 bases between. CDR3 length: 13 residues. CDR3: CASSQTLTDTQYF. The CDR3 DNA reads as TGTGCCAGCTCACAAACTCTAACAGATACGCAGTATTTT.

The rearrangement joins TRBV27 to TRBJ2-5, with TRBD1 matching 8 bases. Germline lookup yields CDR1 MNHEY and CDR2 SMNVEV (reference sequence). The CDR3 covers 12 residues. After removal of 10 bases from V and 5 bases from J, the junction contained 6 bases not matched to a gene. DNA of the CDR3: TGTGCCAACTCGACAGGGGTTGAGACCCAGTACTTC. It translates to CANSTGVETQYF.

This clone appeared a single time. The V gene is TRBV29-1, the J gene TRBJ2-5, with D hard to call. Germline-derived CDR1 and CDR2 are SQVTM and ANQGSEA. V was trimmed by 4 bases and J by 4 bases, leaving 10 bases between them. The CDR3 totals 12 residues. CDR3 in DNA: TGCAGCGTTGGATTTACATCAGAGACCCAGTACTTC. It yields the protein CSVGFTSETQYF.

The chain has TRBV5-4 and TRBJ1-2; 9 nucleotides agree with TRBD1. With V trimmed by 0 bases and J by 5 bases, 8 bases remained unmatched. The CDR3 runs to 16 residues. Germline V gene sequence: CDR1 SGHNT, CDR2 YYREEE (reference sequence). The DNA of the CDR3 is TGTGCCAGCAGCTTGGCGCTACAGGGGGCGTATTATGGCTACACCTTC. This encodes CASSLALQGAYYGYTF.

This CDR3 is CASSPPTGTYEQYF. The CDR3 nucleotides are TGTGCCAGCTCACCGCCAACGGGCACCTACGAGCAGTACTTC. The gene calls are TRBV18 and TRBJ2-7; D gene ambiguous. The CDR3 has 14 amino acids. V lost 3 bases and J lost 2, with 11 bases in between. Germline-derived CDR1 and CDR2 are KGHSH and LQKENI.

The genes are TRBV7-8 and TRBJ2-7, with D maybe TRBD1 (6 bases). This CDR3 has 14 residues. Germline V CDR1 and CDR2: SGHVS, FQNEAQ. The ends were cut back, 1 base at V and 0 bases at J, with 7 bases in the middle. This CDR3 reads CASSLGDNSYEQYF. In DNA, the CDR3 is TGTGCCAGCAGCTTAGGGGACAACTCCTACGAGCAGTACTTC.

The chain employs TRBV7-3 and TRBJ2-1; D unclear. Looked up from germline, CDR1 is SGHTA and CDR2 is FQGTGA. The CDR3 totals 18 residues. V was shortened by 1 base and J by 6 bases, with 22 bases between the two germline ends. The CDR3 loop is CASSLISVGKSGVNEQFF. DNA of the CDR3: TGTGCCAGCAGCTTAATATCTGTGGGGAAATCGGGCGTCAATGAGCAGTTCTTC.

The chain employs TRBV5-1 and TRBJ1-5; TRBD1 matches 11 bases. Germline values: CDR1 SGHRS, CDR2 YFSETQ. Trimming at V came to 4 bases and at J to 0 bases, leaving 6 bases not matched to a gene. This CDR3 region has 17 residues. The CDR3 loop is CASSPGTGGGSNQPQHF. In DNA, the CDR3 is TGCGCCAGCAGCCCTGGGACAGGGGGTGGTAGCAATCAGCCCCAGCATTTT.

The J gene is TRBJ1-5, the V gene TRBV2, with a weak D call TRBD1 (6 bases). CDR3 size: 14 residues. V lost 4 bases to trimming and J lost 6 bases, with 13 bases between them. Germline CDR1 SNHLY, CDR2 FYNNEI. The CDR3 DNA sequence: TGTGCCAGCAGTGGTTGGCAGGGGATTCAGCCCCAGCATTTT. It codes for CASSGWQGIQPQHF.

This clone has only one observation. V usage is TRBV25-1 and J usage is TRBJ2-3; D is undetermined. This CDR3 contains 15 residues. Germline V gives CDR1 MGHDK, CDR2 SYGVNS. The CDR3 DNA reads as TGTGTGACCAGCAAGTCCATAGGGAACGCAGATACGCAGTATTTT. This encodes CVTSKSIGNADTQYF.

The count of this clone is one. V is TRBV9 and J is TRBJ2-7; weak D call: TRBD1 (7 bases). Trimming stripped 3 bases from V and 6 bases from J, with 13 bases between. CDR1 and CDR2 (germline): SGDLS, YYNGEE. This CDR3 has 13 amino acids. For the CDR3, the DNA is TGTGCCAGCAGCGCAAGGGGGGACAGCGAGCAGTACTTC. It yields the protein CASSARGDSEQYF.

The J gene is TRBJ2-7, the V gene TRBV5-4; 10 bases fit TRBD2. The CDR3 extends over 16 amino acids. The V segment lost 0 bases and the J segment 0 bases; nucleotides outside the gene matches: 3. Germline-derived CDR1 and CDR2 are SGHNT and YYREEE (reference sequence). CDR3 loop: CASSLGLAGPSYEQYF. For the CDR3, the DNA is TGTGCCAGCAGCTTGGGACTAGCGGGCCCCTCCTACGAGCAGTACTTC.

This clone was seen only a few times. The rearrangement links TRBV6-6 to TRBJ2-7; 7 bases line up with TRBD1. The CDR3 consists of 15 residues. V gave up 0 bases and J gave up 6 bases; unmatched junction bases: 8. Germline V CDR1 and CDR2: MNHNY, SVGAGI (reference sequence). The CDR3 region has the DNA TGTGCCAGCAGTTACTCATGGACAGGAAACCTCGAGCAGTACTTC. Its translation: CASSYSWTGNLEQYF.

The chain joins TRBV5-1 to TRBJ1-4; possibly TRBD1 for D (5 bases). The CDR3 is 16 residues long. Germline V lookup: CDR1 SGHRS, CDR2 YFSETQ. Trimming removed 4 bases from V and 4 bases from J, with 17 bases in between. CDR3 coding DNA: TGCGCCAGCAGCCCGAGAGGGGACGGAATTAATGAAAAACTGTTTTTT. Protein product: CASSPRGDGINEKLFF.